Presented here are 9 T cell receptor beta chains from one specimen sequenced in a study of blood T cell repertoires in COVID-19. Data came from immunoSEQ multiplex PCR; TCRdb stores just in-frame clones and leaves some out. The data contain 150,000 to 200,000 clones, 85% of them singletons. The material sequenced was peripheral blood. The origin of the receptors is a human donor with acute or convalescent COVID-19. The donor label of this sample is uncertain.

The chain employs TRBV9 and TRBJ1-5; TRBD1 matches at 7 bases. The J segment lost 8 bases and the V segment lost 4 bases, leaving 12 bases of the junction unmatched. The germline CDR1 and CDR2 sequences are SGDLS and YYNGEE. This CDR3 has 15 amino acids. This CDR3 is CASSSGQDPLEPQHF. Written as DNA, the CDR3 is TGTGCCAGCAGCTCCGGACAGGATCCTCTAGAGCCCCAGCATTTT.

In nucleotides, the CDR3 is TGTGCCTGGAGTCCAAGGACAGGGCGGAACACTGAAGCTTTCTTT. Protein: CAWSPRTGRNTEAFF. The V call is TRBV30, the J call TRBJ1-1; 8 positions agree with TRBD1. The CDR3 is made up of 15 amino acids. The V and J ends lost 2 bases and 1 base, in that order; junction bases with no gene match: 6. The germline V gene has CDR1 GTSNPN and CDR2 SVGIG (reference sequence).

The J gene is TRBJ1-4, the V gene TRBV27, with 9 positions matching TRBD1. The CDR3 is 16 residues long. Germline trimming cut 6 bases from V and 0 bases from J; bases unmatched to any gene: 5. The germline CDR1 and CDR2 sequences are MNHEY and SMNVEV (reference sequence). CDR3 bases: TGTGCCAGCAGGTCAAGACAGGGGGCAACTAATGAAAAACTGTTTTTT. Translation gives CASRSRQGATNEKLFF.

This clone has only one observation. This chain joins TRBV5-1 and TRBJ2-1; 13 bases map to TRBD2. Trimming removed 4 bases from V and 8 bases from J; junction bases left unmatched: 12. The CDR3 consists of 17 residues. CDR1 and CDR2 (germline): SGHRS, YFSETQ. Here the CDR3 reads CASSPTSGGTTLYEQFF. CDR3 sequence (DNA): TGCGCCAGCAGCCCGACTAGCGGGGGGACAACTTTGTATGAGCAGTTCTTC.

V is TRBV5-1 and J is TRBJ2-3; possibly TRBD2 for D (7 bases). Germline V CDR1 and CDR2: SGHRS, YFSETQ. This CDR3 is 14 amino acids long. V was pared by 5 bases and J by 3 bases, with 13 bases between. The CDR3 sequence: CASRGGGATDTQYF. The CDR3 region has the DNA TGCGCCAGCAGAGGTGGGGGGGCGACAGATACGCAGTATTTT.

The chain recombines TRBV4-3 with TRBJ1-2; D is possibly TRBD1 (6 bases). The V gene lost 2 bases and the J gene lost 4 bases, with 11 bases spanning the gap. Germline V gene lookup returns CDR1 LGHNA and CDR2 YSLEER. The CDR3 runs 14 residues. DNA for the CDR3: TGCGCCAGCAGCCAAAACAGGGCGACCTATGGCTACACCTTC. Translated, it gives CASSQNRATYGYTF.

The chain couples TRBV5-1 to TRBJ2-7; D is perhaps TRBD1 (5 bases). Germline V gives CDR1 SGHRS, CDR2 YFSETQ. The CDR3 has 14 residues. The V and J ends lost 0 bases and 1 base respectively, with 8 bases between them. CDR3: CASSLDRRSYEQYF. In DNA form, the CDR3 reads TGCGCCAGCAGCTTGGACAGGAGATCCTACGAGCAGTACTTC.

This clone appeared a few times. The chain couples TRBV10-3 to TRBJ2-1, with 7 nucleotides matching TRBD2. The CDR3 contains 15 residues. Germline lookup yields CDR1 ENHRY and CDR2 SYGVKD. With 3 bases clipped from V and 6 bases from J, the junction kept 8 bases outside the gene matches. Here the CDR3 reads CAISEAAGVTNEQFF. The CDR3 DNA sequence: TGTGCCATCAGTGAAGCGGCGGGGGTTACCAATGAGCAGTTCTTC.

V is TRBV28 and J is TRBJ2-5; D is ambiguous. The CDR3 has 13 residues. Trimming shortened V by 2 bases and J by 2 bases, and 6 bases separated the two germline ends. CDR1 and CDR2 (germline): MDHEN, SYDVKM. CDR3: CASSLALQETQYF. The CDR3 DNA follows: TGTGCCAGCAGTTTAGCCCTACAAGAGACCCAGTACTTC.